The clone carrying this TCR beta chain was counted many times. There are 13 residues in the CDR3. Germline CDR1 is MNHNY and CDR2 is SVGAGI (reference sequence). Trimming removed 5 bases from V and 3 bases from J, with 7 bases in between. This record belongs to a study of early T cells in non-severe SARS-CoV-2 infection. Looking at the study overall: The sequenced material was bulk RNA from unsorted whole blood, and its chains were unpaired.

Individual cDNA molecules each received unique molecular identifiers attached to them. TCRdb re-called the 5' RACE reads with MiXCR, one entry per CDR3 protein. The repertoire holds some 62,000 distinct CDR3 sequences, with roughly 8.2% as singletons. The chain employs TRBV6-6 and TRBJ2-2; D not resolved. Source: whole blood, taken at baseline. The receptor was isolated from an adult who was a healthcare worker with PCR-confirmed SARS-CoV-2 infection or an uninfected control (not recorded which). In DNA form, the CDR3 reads TGTGCCAGCAGTACACCTGACACCGGGGAGCTGTTTTTT. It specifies CASSTPDTGELFF.